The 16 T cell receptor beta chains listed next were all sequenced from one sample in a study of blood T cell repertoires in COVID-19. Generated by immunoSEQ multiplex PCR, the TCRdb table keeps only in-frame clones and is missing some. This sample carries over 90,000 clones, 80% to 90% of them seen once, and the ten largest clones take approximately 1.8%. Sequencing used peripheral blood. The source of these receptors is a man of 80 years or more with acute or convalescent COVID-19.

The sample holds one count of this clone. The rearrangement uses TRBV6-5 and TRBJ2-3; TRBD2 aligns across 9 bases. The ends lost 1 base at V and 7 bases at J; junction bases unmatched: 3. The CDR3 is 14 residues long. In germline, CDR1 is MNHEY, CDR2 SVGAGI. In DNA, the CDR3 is TGTGCCAGCAGTTACTTAGGACTAGCGAATACGCAGTATTTT. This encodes CASSYLGLANTQYF.

DNA of the CDR3: TGTGCCACCAGTGACCCCACGGGGGACCTCTTCACAGATACGCAGTATTTT. It is translated as CATSDPTGDLFTDTQYF. The chain carries TRBV24-1 and TRBJ2-3; a possible D gene is TRBD2 (6 bases). Trimming removed 4 bases at V and 2 bases at J, with 18 bases between. This CDR3 is 17 amino acids long. Germline V lookup: CDR1 KGHDR, CDR2 SFDVKD.

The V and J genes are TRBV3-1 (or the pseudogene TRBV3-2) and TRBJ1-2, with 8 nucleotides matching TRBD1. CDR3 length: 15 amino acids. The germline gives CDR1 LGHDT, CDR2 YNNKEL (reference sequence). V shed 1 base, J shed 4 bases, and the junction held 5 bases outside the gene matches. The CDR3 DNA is TGTGCCAGCAGCCAAGGCAGGGGGCAGGGCTATGGCTACACCTTC. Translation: CASSQGRGQGYGYTF.

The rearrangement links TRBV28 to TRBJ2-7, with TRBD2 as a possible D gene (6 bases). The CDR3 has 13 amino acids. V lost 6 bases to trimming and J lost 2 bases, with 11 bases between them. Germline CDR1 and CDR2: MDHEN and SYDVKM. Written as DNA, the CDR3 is TGTGCCAGCAGGGTCGGGAGCCCCTACGAGCAGTACTTC. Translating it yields CASRVGSPYEQYF.

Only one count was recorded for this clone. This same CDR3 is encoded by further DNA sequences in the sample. CDR3 sequence: CASSLGTGNYEQYF. CDR3 sequence (DNA): TGTGCCAGCAGCTTGGGGACAGGGAATTACGAGCAGTACTTC. The V gene is TRBV5-4, the J gene TRBJ2-7, with 8 nucleotides matching TRBD1. J gave up 4 bases and V 0 bases, and 3 bases lay outside the gene matches. Germline CDR1 reads SGHNT; CDR2 reads YYREEE (reference sequence). The CDR3 consists of 14 residues.

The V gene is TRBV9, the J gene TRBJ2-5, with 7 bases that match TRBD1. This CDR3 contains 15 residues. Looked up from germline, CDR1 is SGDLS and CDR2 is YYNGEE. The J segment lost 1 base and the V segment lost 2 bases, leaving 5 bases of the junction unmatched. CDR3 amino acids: CASSVTGILQETQYF. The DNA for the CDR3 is TGTGCCAGCAGCGTGACAGGGATTCTCCAAGAGACCCAGTACTTC.

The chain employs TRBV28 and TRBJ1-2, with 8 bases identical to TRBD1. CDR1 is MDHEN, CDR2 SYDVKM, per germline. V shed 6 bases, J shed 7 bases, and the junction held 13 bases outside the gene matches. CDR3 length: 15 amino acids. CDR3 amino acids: CASSLNLQGGGGYTF. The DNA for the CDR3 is TGTGCCAGCAGCCTTAACCTACAGGGGGGTGGTGGCTACACCTTC.

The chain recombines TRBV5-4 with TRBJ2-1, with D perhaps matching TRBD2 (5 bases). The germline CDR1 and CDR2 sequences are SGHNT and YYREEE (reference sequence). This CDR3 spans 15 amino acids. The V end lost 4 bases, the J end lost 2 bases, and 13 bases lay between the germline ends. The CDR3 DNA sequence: TGTGCCAGCAGCCGAAGAGCGGATACCTACAATGAGCAGTTCTTC. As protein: CASSRRADTYNEQFF.

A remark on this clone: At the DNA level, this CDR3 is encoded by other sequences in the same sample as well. CDR3 bases: TGCGCCAGCAGCTTGTCAGGGGTCGGCACTGAAGCTTTCTTT. Encoded protein: CASSLSGVGTEAFF. The rearrangement joins TRBV5-1 to TRBJ1-1; D may be TRBD1 (6 bases). V was trimmed by 1 base and J by 4 bases, leaving 11 bases between them. Germline loops: CDR1 SGHRS, CDR2 YFSETQ. CDR3 length: 14 residues.

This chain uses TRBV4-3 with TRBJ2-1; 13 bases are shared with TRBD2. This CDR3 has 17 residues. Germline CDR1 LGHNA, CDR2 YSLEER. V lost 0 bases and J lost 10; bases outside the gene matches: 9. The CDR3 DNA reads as TGCGCCAGCAGCCAAGACTCGGGACTAGCGGGAAAAGGGGAGCAGTTCTTC. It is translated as CASSQDSGLAGKGEQFF.

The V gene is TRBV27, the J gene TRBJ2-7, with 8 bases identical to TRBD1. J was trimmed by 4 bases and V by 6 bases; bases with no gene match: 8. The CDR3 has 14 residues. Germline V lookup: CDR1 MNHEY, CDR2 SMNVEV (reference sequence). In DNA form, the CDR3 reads TGTGCCAGCAGGGGTGGACAGGGATCTTACGAGCAGTACTTC. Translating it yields CASRGGQGSYEQYF.

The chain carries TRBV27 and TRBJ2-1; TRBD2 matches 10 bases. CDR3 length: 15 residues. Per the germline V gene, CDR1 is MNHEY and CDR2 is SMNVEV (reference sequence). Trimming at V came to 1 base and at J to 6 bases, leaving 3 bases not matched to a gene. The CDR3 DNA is TGTGCCAGCAGTTTATTGGCTAGCGGGAGCAATGAGCAGTTCTTC. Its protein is CASSLLASGSNEQFF.

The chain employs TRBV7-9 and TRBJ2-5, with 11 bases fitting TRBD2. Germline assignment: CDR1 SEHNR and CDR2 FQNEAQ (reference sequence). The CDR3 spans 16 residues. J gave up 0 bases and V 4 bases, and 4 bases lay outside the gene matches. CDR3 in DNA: TGTGCCAGCAGCTATCTAGCGGGAGGATACCAAGAGACCCAGTACTTC. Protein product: CASSYLAGGYQETQYF.

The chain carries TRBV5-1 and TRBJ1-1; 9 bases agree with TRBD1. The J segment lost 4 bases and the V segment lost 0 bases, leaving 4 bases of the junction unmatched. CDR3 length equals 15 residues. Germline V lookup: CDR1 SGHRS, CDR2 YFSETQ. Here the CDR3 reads CASSLAGQGFTEAFF. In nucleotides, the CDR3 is TGCGCCAGCAGCTTGGCCGGACAGGGGTTCACTGAAGCTTTCTTT.

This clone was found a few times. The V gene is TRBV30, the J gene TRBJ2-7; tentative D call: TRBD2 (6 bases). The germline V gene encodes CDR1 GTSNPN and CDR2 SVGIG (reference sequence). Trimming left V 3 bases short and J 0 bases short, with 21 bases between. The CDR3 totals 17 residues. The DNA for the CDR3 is TGTGCCTGGAGGAGGGGCCCGATGGCGGGAAGCTCCTACGAGCAGTACTTC. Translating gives CAWRRGPMAGSSYEQYF.

CDR3 sequence: CAWHRGPNTEAFF. DNA of the CDR3: TGTGCCTGGCACAGGGGCCCGAACACTGAAGCTTTCTTT. The chain couples TRBV30 to TRBJ1-1; 7 bases agree with TRBD1. The CDR3 loop spans 13 amino acids. CDR1 and CDR2 (germline): GTSNPN, SVGIG (reference sequence). With 5 bases clipped from V and 1 base from J, the junction kept 4 bases outside the gene matches.